This TCR beta chain was documented in a study of cytomegalovirus exposure and HLA in healthy donors. Study in general: Researchers previously reported finding 100 million or so unique TCR beta sequences from roughly 180 million T cells. Broader study findings: In an earlier analysis, about 87% or about 30%: the productive usage of most TCR beta V segments. Sequencing had likely introduced a cluster of highly shared sequence variants as an artifact. Presence/absence analyses rested on an assumption that sequencing depth was roughly uniform across donors.

In the case of this clone: The target antigen is unknown.

The study ran its PCR with 60 Vbeta and 13 Jbeta primers. Sequencing was performed with immunoSEQ multiplex PCR; in TCRdb, only in-frame clones are kept and a portion is missing. The sample lists roughly 140,000 clones, roughly 82% occurring once. Germline CDR1 MNHEY, CDR2 SMNVEV (reference sequence). This CDR3 has 15 amino acids. Deletions cut 5 bases from V and 0 bases from J, with 13 bases between. The J gene is TRBJ1-1, the V gene TRBV27; D gene uncertain. The sample was PBMCs. This sequence was found in a woman aged 45-65 years in good health and CMV-seropositive. DNA for the CDR3: TGTGCCAGCAGTACCGGGTCTTTTGTGAACACTGAAGCTTTCTTT. Translated: CASSTGSFVNTEAFF.